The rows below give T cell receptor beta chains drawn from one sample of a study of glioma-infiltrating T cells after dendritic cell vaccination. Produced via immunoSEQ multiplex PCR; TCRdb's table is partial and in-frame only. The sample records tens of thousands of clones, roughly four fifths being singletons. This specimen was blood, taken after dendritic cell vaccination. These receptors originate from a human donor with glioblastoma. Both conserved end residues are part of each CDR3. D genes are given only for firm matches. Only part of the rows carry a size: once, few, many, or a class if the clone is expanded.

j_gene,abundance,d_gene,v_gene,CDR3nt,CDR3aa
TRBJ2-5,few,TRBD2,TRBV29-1,TGCAGCTCTCAAACCGGGACTAGCGGGGGTGCAATTGGGACCCAGTACTTC,CSSQTGTSGGAIGTQYF
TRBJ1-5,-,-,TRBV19,TGTGCCAGTAGTCCGTACAATCAGCCCCAGCATTTT,CASSPYNQPQHF
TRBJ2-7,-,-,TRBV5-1,TGCGCCAGCAGCTGGCGACAGGACTTCTACGAGCAGTACTTC,CASSWRQDFYEQYF
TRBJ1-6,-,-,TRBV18,TGTGCCAGCTCACCTGGGGGAGGTAATTCACCCCTCCACTTT,CASSPGGGNSPLHF
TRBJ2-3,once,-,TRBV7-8,TGTGCCAGCAGCTCCCGGGGAGCGGGCGCAGATACGCAGTATTTT,CASSSRGAGADTQYF
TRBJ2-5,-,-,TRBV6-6,TGTGCCAGCAGTTACTCGGGTGCAGGGCAAGAGACCCAGTACTTC,CASSYSGAGQETQYF
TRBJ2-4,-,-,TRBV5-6,TGTGCCAGCAATGTACAGGGTCTGGCCAAAAACATTCAGTACTTC,CASNVQGLAKNIQYF
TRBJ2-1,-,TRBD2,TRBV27,TGTGCCAGCAGTTTAGCGGGGGGCTACAATGAGCAGTTCTTC,CASSLAGGYNEQFF
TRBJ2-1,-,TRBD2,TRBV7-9,TGTGCCAGCAGCCCGGGACTAGCGGGGTCCCGGAGTAGGAATGAGCAGTTCTTC,CASSPGLAGSRSRNEQFF
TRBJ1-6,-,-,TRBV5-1,TGCGCCAGCAGCTTCAAGCGGGGGGCGGGTTCACCCCTCCACTTT,CASSFKRGAGSPLHF
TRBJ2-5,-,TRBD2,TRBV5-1,TGCGCCAGCAGCCAAACGACTAGCTCCGAGACCCAGTACTTC,CASSQTTSSETQYF
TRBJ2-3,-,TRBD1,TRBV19,TGTGCCAGTAGTGATCAGGGGGCGCGGGGCACAGATACGCAGTATTTT,CASSDQGARGTDTQYF
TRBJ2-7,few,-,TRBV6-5,TGTGCCAGCAGTCGTAGACAGAACGAGCAGTACTTC,CASSRRQNEQYF
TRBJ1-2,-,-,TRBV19,TGTGCCAGTAGTCAGAGGAACTATGGCTACACCTTC,CASSQRNYGYTF
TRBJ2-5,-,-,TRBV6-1,TGTGCCAGCACTCACGGGTACCAAGAGACCCAGTACTTC,CASTHGYQETQYF
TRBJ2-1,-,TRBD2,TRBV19,TGTGCCAGTACCGGTATGGCGGGGGGCTTGAATGAGCAGTTCTTC,CASTGMAGGLNEQFF
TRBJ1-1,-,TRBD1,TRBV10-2,TGCGCCAGCAGTTGGGGGACAGGCGTCACTGAAGCTTTCTTT,CASSWGTGVTEAFF
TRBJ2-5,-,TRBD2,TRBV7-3,TGTGCCAGCAGCGGACTAGCTGAAGAGACCCAGTACTTC,CASSGLAEETQYF
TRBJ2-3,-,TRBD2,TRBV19,TGTGCCAGTAGTGCCCGGACTAGCGGGGGGAGAGTAGATACGCAGTATTTT,CASSARTSGGRVDTQYF
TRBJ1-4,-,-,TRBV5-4,TGTGCCAGCAGCTCACGACAGGACGGCGAAAAACTGTTTTTT,CASSSRQDGEKLFF
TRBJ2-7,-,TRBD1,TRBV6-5,TGTGCCAGCAGTTCCAGGACAGGGATCGACGAGCAGTACTTC,CASSSRTGIDEQYF
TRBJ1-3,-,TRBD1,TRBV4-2,TGTGCCAGCAGCCAAGATCGGGGAGGACAGGGGAGGATCACCATATATTTT,CASSQDRGGQGRITIYF
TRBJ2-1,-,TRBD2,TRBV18,TGTGCCAGCTCACCGGGTTTCGCGGGGGGTGAGCAGTTCTTC,CASSPGFAGGEQFF
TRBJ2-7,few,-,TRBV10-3,TGTGCCATCAGTGACGGGCAGGGGTACTACGAGCAGTACTTC,CAISDGQGYYEQYF
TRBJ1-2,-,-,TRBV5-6,TGTGCCAGCAGCTTGTTCAGGGAAGGGTATGGCTACACCTTC,CASSLFREGYGYTF
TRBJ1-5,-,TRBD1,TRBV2,TGTGCCAGCGGCCGGGACAGGGGTAACAATCAGCCCCAGCATTTT,CASGRDRGNNQPQHF
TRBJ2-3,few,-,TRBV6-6,TGTGCCAGCAGACAAGACTTGATCACAGATACGCAGTATTTT,CASRQDLITDTQYF
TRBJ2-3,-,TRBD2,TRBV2,TGTGCCAGCAGTGAAACGGGGGGGCCGACAGATACGCAGTATTTT,CASSETGGPTDTQYF
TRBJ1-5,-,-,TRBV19,TGTGCCAGTAGGCCCCCCACAGGCTTCAATCAGCCCCAGCATTTT,CASRPPTGFNQPQHF
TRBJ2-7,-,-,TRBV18,TGTGCCAGCTCAACGACAGCAAGCGAGCAGTACTTC,CASSTTASEQYF
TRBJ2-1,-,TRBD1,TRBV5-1,TGCGCCAGCAGCGGCACCGGGACAGGAGGCGACAATGAGCAGTTCTTC,CASSGTGTGGDNEQFF
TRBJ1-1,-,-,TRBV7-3,TGTGCCAGCAGCTTAAACGGAGCCGAAGCTTTCTTT,CASSLNGAEAFF
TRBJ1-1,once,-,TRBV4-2,TGTGCCAGCAGCCCCACGGGGTATGAAGCTTTCTTT,CASSPTGYEAFF
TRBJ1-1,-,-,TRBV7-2,TGTGCCAGCAGCTCTCGTTTAATGAACACTGAAGCTTTCTTT,CASSSRLMNTEAFF
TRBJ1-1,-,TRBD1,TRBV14,TGTGCCAGCAGCCGAAACAGGGGGTCCGACAACACTGAAGCTTTCTTT,CASSRNRGSDNTEAFF
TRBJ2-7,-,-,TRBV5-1,TGCGCCAGCAGCTTCAGACAGCTTAGCTCCTACGAGCAGTACTTC,CASSFRQLSSYEQYF
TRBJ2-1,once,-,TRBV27,TGTGCCAGCAGTCCGAGGACAGAACCCTACAATGAGCAGTTCTTC,CASSPRTEPYNEQFF
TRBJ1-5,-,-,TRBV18,TGTGCCAGCTCACCAGAGGTAAGGGAGCCCAATCAGCCCCAGCATTTT,CASSPEVREPNQPQHF
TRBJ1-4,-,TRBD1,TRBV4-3,TGCGCCAGCAGCCATTCCGACAGGGATTCCGAAAAACTGTTTTTT,CASSHSDRDSEKLFF
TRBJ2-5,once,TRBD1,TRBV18,TGTGCCAGCTCAGCGGACAGGTCTGCGGAGACCCAGTACTTC,CASSADRSAETQYF
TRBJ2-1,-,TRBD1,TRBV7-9,TGTGCCAGCAGCTTATTACAGGGGGCTGATGAGCAGTTCTTC,CASSLLQGADEQFF
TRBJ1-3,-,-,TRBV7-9,TGTGCCAGCAGCTTAGGAGACAGCTCTGGAAACACCATATATTTT,CASSLGDSSGNTIYF